Sequencing of this T cell receptor beta chain was carried out in a study of T cell responses to AZD1222 COVID-19 vaccine. This clone was found once. Its matching antigen is unknown. The protocol was immunoSEQ multiplex PCR, while the TCRdb copy is restricted to in-frame clones and leaves out a portion. The sample contains nearly 95,000 clones, 85% to 90% of which appear only once. General study results and limits: Spike regions recognized by vaccine-associated CD4 TCRs spanned the protein, led by 160-218 and 743-854.

Trimming shortened V by 4 bases and J by 6 bases, and 12 bases separated the two germline ends. The CDR3 loop spans 13 amino acids. Germline CDR1 reads LNHDA; CDR2 reads SQIVND (reference sequence). This chain links TRBV19 with TRBJ2-5; weak D call: TRBD1 (6 bases). The receptor comes from an adult who received the AZD1222 COVID-19 vaccine. The input for sequencing was peripheral blood, taken 28 days after the second AZD1222 dose. As DNA, the CDR3 is TGTGCCAGTAGTAGGGACATCGGAAAGACCCAGTACTTC. Its translation is CASSRDIGKTQYF. The full variable domain, completed using reference TRBV19 and TRBJ2-5, is DGGITQSPKYLFRKEGQNVTLSCEQNLNHDAMYWYRQDPGQGLRLIYYSQIVNDFQKGDIAEGYSVSREKKESFPLTVTSAQKNPTAFYLCASSRDIGKTQYFGPGTRLLVL.